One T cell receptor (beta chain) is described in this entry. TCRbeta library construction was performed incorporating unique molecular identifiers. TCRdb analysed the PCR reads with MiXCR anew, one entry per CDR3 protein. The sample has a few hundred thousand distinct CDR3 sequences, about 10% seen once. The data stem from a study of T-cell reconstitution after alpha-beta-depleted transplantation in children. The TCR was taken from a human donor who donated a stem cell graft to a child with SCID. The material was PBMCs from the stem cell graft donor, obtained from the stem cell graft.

The CDR3 region has the DNA TGCGCCAGCAGCCAAGGACCCCCCGAAGAGACCCAGTACTTC. As protein: CASSQGPPEETQYF. The J gene is TRBJ2-5, the V gene TRBV4-1; no firm D call. V shed 1 base and J shed 3 bases, with 9 bases lying between them. From germline, CDR1 is MGHRA and CDR2 YSYEKL. The CDR3 consists of 14 residues.